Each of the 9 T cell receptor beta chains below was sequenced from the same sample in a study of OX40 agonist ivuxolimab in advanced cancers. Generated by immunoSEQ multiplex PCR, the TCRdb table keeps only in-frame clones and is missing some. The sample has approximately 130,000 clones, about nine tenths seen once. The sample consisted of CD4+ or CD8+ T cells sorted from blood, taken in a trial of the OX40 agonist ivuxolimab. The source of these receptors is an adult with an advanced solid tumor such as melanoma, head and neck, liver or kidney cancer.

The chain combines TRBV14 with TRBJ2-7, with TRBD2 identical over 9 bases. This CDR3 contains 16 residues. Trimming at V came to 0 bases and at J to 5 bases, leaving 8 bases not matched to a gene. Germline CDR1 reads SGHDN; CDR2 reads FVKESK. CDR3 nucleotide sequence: TGTGCCAGCAGCCAAGAAGGGCGTCTAGCGGGAAACGAGCAGTACTTC. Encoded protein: CASSQEGRLAGNEQYF.

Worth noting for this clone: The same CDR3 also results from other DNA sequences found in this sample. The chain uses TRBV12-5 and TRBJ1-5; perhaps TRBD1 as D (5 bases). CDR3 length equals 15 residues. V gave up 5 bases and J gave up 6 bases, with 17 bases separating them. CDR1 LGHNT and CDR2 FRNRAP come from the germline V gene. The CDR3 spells CASGPRGGEGQPQHF. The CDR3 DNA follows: TGTGCTAGTGGTCCCCGGGGGGGGGAGGGTCAGCCCCAGCATTTT.

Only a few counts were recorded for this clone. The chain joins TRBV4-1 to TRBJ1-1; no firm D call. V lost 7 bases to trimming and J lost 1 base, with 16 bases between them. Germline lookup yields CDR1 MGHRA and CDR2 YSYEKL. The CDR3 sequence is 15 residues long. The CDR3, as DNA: TGCGCCAGCACCGGCCTCACCTCCGGGAACACTGAAGCTTTCTTT. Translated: CASTGLTSGNTEAFF.

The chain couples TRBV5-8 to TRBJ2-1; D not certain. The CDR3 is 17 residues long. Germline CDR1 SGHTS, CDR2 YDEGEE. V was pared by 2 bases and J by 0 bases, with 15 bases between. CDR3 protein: CASSLIFAVSSYNEQFF. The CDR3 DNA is TGTGCCAGCAGCTTAATCTTCGCAGTGAGCTCCTACAATGAGCAGTTCTTC.

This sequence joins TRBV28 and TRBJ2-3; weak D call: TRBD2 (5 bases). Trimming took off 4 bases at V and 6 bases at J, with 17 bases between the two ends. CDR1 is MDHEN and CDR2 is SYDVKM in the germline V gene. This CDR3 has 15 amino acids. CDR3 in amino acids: CASSSRAGQSDTQYF. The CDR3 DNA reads TGTGCCAGCAGTTCTAGGGCGGGCCAGTCCGATACGCAGTATTTT.

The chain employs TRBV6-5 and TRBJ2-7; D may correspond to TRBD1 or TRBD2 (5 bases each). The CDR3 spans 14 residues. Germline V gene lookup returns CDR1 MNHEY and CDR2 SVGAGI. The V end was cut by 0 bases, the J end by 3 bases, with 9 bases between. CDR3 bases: TGTGCCAGCAGTTACTCGACTGGGGGCTACGAGCAGTACTTC. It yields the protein CASSYSTGGYEQYF.

The DNA of the CDR3 is TGTGCCAGCAGGGACTCTGGGGCCAACGTCCTGACTTTC. Translated: CASRDSGANVLTF. The gene calls are TRBV6-5 and TRBJ2-6; D remains ambiguous. The germline V gene encodes CDR1 MNHEY and CDR2 SVGAGI. Trimming shortened V by 6 bases and J by 0 bases, and 3 bases separated the two germline ends. This CDR3 is built from 13 residues.

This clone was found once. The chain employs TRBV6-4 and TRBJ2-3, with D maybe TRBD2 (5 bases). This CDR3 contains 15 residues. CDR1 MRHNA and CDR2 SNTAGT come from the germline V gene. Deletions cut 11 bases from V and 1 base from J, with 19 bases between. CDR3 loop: CAGPGRLRCTDTQYF. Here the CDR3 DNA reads TGTGCCGGACCTGGTCGACTACGTTGCACAGATACGCAGTATTTT.

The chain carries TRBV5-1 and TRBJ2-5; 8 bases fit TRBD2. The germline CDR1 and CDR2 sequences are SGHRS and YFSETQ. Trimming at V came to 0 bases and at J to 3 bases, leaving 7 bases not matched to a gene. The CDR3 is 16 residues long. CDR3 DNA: TGCGCCAGCAGCTTGGAAACTAGCGGAACTAAAGAGACCCAGTACTTC. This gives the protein CASSLETSGTKETQYF.